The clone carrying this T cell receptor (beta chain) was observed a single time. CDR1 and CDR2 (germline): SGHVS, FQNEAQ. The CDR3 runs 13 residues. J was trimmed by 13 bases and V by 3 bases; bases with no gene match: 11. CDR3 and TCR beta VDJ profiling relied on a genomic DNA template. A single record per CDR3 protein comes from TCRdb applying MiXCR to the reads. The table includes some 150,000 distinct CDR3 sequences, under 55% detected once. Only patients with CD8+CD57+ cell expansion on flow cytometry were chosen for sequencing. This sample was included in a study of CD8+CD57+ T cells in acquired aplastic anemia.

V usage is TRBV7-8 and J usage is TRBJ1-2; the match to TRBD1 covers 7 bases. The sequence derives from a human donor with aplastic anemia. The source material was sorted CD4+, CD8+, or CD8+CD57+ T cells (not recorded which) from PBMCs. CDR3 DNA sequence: TGTGCCAGCAGCTTTATCGGGGACAGCCGTATCACCTTC. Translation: CASSFIGDSRITF.